This T cell receptor (beta chain) was observed in a study of T-cell memory formation after mild COVID-19. TCRdb passed the 5' RACE reads through MiXCR, listing each CDR3 protein once. The repertoire has fewer than 400,000 distinct CDR3 sequences, 10% to 15% of them found once; the top ten carry roughly 23%. This clonotype was found a few times. Germline V gene data show CDR1 as LGHNA and CDR2 as YSLEER. V was clipped by 0 bases and J by 5 bases, with 14 bases between them. This CDR3 comprises 16 residues. This TCR was sampled from a man aged 18 to 29 who had mild COVID-19 (a few samples of this study predate the infection). Cell type and time point are not known. The chain recombines TRBV4-3 with TRBJ1-5; D is unresolved. The sequenced sample was PBMCs or a T cell subset sorted from them (not recorded which). The CDR3 loop is CASSQEADSVYQPQHF. CDR3 nucleotide sequence: TGCGCCAGCAGCCAAGAAGCAGATTCTGTTTATCAGCCCCAGCATTTT.